The 27 T cell receptor beta chains presented below share a single source sample, sequenced in a study of T cells in Graves' hyperthyroidism and ophthalmopathy. Researchers amplified the TCR beta CDR3 regions from RNA transcripts. HTBI primers were used for first-round RT-PCR of the TCR CDR3. TCRdb used MiXCR to reprocess the multiplex PCR reads, holding one entry per CDR3 protein. The sample holds around 600,000 distinct CDR3 sequences, approximately 15% seen once. The sequencing input was blood. The origin of the receptors is a young woman with Graves' ophthalmopathy.

This clonotype was recorded at least ten times. The V gene is TRBV20-1, the J gene TRBJ2-7, with 8 bases identical to TRBD2. Germline values: CDR1 DFQATT, CDR2 SNEGSKA (reference sequence). Trimming cost V 0 bases and J 2 bases; bases outside gene matches: 0. This CDR3 comprises 13 residues. CDR3 region: CSARETSAYEQYF. CDR3 DNA sequence: TGCAGTGCTAGAGAGACTAGCGCCTACGAGCAGTACTTC.

Ten or more counts support this clonotype. The chain is built from TRBV30 and TRBJ1-2, with D uncertain. Germline V gene lookup returns CDR1 GTSNPN and CDR2 SVGIG (reference sequence). The V end was cut by 0 bases, the J end by 8 bases, with 7 bases between. The length of the CDR3 is 11 residues. CDR3 in DNA: TGTGCCTGGAGTGTCTTCGGAGGCTACACCTTC. As protein: CAWSVFGGYTF.

This clonotype was detected a few times. This sequence joins TRBV4-3 and TRBJ2-7; tentative D call: TRBD2 (5 bases). This CDR3 region has 15 residues. With 0 bases removed from V and 3 bases from J, the gap between germline ends came to 12 bases. Germline V lookup: CDR1 LGHNA, CDR2 YSLEER. CDR3 coding DNA: TGCGCCAGCAGCCAAGATACGGAGGAGATCTACGAGCAGTACTTC. Protein sequence: CASSQDTEEIYEQYF.

This clonotype was detected many times. The V and J genes are TRBV12-3 or TRBV12-4 and TRBJ2-3; 7 bases align to TRBD2. V was clipped by 5 bases and J by 2 bases; unmatched bases: 10. The CDR3 has 16 amino acids. The CDR3 DNA reads as TGTGCCAGCAGTCTCACCTGGGGGGGTTACACAGATACGCAGTATTTT. Protein product: CASSLTWGGYTDTQYF.

This clonotype was counted many times. V and J are TRBV20-1 and TRBJ2-7; 11 nucleotides agree with TRBD2. Germline values: CDR1 DFQATT, CDR2 SNEGSKA (reference sequence). This CDR3 region has 15 residues. V lost 5 bases and J lost 1; bases outside the gene matches: 7. The CDR3 region is CSALPRLAGSYEQYF. CDR3 DNA sequence: TGCAGTGCTTTGCCCCGACTAGCGGGATCCTACGAGCAGTACTTC.

This clonotype was seen ten or more times. This sequence joins TRBV24-1 and TRBJ2-5, with D perhaps matching TRBD1 (6 bases). The CDR3 consists of 15 residues. The V end was cut by 5 bases, the J end by 3 bases, with 15 bases between. CDR1 and CDR2 from the germline V gene are KGHDR and SFDVKD. The CDR3 DNA reads as TGTGCCACCAGTGGCTCCAGGGGCTTGGAAGAGACCCAGTACTTC. Amino acid sequence: CATSGSRGLEETQYF.

This clonotype was seen repeatedly, ten times or more. This chain joins TRBV3-1 and TRBJ1-6; TRBD1 agrees at 10 bases. Germline CDR1 LGHDT, CDR2 YNNKEL (reference sequence). Trimming removed 5 bases from V and 9 bases from J; junction bases left unmatched: 7. This CDR3 is 15 amino acids long. CDR3 DNA: TGTGCCAGCAGCGTCGACAGGGGGCGGAGTTCACCCCTCCACTTT. Translation gives CASSVDRGRSSPLHF.

The chain combines TRBV11-3 with TRBJ2-2; 8 nucleotides match TRBD2. The CDR3 runs 15 residues. J was trimmed by 7 bases and V by 5 bases; bases with no gene match: 9. The V gene's germline CDR1 is SGHNT and CDR2 YENEEA. The CDR3 sequence: CASSPRAGEGGELFF. In DNA form, the CDR3 reads TGTGCCAGCAGCCCCCGAGCGGGGGAGGGCGGGGAGCTGTTTTTT.

This clonotype has more than one count but fewer than ten. For the CDR3, the DNA is TGTGCCAGCAGGCTGACATTGCGATCTACCGGGGAGCTGTTTTTT. Protein product: CASRLTLRSTGELFF. The gene calls are TRBV12-3 or TRBV12-4 and TRBJ2-2, with D unresolved. The CDR3 spans 15 residues. V was trimmed by 6 bases and J by 5 bases, leaving 16 bases between them.

This clonotype was found a few times. The rearrangement links TRBV18 to TRBJ2-5, with TRBD2 identical over 8 bases. V lost 5 bases to trimming and J lost 6 bases; unmatched junction nucleotides: 17. The germline gives CDR1 KGHSH, CDR2 LQKENI. The CDR3 runs 17 residues. The CDR3 protein is CASSSLWREEGEKTQYF. Written as DNA, the CDR3 is TGTGCCAGCTCATCTCTTTGGCGGGAGGAGGGAGAGAAGACCCAGTACTTC.

CDR3 coding DNA: TGTGCCAGCAGGTTCCCCCGGACTAGCGGGATTCCCGAGCAGTACTTC. It yields the protein CASRFPRTSGIPEQYF. The J gene is TRBJ2-7, the V gene TRBV12-3 or TRBV12-4, with 12 positions matching TRBD2. With 6 bases clipped from V and 6 bases from J, the junction kept 12 bases outside the gene matches. The CDR3 sequence is 16 residues long.

This clonotype was counted once. Its ends do not fully match the called genes, so a read error is possible. This rearrangement joins TRBV7-8 to TRBJ1-6, with D possibly TRBD1 on 6 matching bases. Germline CDR1 reads SGHVS; CDR2 reads FQNEAQ. CDR3 length: 16 residues. For the CDR3, the DNA is TGCGCCAGCAGCCGGGCCGGGAGGGGACACAATTCACCCCTCCACTTT. It encodes CASSRAGRGHNSPLHF.

This clonotype appeared many times. The chain links TRBV7-2 to TRBJ2-1; D remains ambiguous. CDR1 is SGHTA, CDR2 FQGNSA, per germline. Trimming shortened V by 3 bases and J by 8 bases, and 11 bases separated the two germline ends. The CDR3 covers 13 residues. The CDR3 loop is CASSFPQRDEQFF. The CDR3 DNA is TGTGCCAGCAGCTTCCCTCAACGGGATGAGCAGTTCTTC.

About this clonotype itself: Its ends do not fully match the called genes, so a read error is possible. V is TRBV30 and J is TRBJ2-2, with TRBD1 matching 8 bases. The CDR3 spans 13 residues. Germline CDR1 is GTSNPN and CDR2 is SVGIG (reference sequence). CDR3 in amino acids: CARSGGQGERLFF. The CDR3 DNA is TGTGCCCGGAGTGGCGGACAGGGTGAGCGGCTGTTTTTT.

Ten or more counts support this clonotype. The chain recombines TRBV6-2 or TRBV6-3 with TRBJ2-5, with 7 nucleotides matching TRBD2. The CDR3 is 15 residues long. Germline CDR1 is MNHEY and CDR2 is SVGEGT. The J segment lost 4 bases and the V segment lost 0 bases, leaving 5 bases of the junction unmatched. CDR3 amino acids: CASSYSAGVGETQYF. CDR3 sequence (DNA): TGTGCCAGCAGTTACTCGGCGGGAGTGGGAGAGACCCAGTACTTC.

Many counts were recorded for this clonotype. This sequence joins TRBV7-9 and TRBJ2-7, with D possibly matching TRBD1 (6 bases). V dropped 5 bases and J dropped 3 bases, with 17 bases sitting between them. CDR1 and CDR2 (germline): SEHNR, FQNEAQ (reference sequence). The CDR3 consists of 15 residues. CDR3 sequence: CASSPPGTNYYEQYF. The CDR3 DNA is TGTGCCAGCAGCCCCCCCGGGACAAACTACTACGAGCAGTACTTC.

This clonotype was seen repeatedly, ten times or more. The chain carries TRBV13 and TRBJ2-7; D not resolved. The V end lost 5 bases, the J end lost 5 bases, and 13 bases lay between the germline ends. This CDR3 has 13 amino acids. Per the germline V gene, CDR1 is PRHDT and CDR2 is FYEKMQ (reference sequence). CDR3 DNA: TGTGCCAGCAGCCCGGCGGCCTACGACGAGCAGTACTTC. It specifies CASSPAAYDEQYF.

This clonotype was found a few times. V gene TRBV19 combines with J gene TRBJ2-7, with 8 bases aligning to TRBD1. Per germline, CDR1 LNHDA and CDR2 SQIVND (reference sequence). V was clipped by 8 bases and J by 9 bases; unmatched bases: 15. This CDR3 is built from 14 residues. The CDR3 DNA follows: TGTGCCAGTTCGGGACAGGCAAGAAGGAGTACGCAGTACTTC. It encodes CASSGQARRSTQYF.

This clonotype was seen many times. V gene TRBV15 combines with J gene TRBJ2-1; D is unresolved. V lost 3 bases to trimming and J lost 2 bases, with 14 bases between them. The CDR3 has 16 amino acids. The germline V gene has CDR1 LNHNV and CDR2 YYDKDF (reference sequence). CDR3 amino acids: CATSRALDPPYNEQFF. DNA of the CDR3: TGTGCCACCAGCAGGGCGTTGGACCCACCCTACAATGAGCAGTTCTTC.

This clonotype was counted many times. The J gene is TRBJ1-1, the V gene TRBV6-1; 7 nucleotides align to TRBD1. The trim removed 2 bases at V and 4 bases at J, leaving 7 bases unmatched. CDR1 and CDR2 from the germline V gene are MNHNS and SASEGT. The CDR3 has 15 amino acids. The chain's CDR3 is CASSEIQGGATEAFF. In DNA, the CDR3 is TGTGCCAGCAGTGAAATCCAGGGGGGGGCCACTGAAGCTTTCTTT.

This clonotype was counted many times. The chain's CDR3 is CAWSVQGAGDGYTF. In DNA, the CDR3 is TGTGCCTGGAGTGTACAGGGGGCTGGAGATGGCTACACCTTC. The V and J genes are TRBV30 and TRBJ1-2; 9 positions match TRBD1. The V gene end was trimmed by 0 bases and the J gene end by 6 bases; junction bases not matched to a gene: 5. The CDR3 is 14 residues long. Germline V gives CDR1 GTSNPN, CDR2 SVGIG (reference sequence).

The CDR3 bases are TGTGCCAGCAGCTTTTGGGACAGGGGGGGGTCTGGCTACACCTTC. Its protein is CASSFWDRGGSGYTF. V usage is TRBV5-4 and J usage is TRBJ1-2; 11 bases map to TRBD1. The trim removed 2 bases at V and 7 bases at J, leaving 7 bases unmatched. Germline CDR1 and CDR2: SGHNT and YYREEE (reference sequence). The CDR3 consists of 15 residues.

This clonotype was seen at least ten times. The chain carries TRBV3-1 and TRBJ1-2, with D unclear. From germline, CDR1 is LGHDT and CDR2 YNNKEL (reference sequence). The CDR3 is 13 residues long. V lost 2 bases and J 4 bases, leaving 8 bases between the germline ends. As DNA, the CDR3 is TGTGCCAGCAGCCAACAACAGTTCTATGGCTACACCTTC. Protein product: CASSQQQFYGYTF. Drawing the rest from reference TRBV3-1 and TRBJ1-2, the complete variable domain is DTAVSQTPKYLVTQMGNDKSIKCEQNLGHDTMYWYKQDSKKFLKIMFSYNNKELIINETVPNRFSPKSPDKAHLNLHINSLELGDSAVYFCASSQQQFYGYTFGSGTRLTVV.

This clonotype was seen at least ten times. The CDR3 here is CASSYWVDSPLHF. The CDR3 DNA reads TGTGCCAGCAGTTACTGGGTTGATTCACCCCTCCACTTT. The chain combines TRBV6-6 with TRBJ1-6; D ambiguous. The CDR3 has 13 residues. Trimming left V 1 base short and J 8 bases short, with 6 bases between. Germline V gene data show CDR1 as MNHNY and CDR2 as SVGAGI (reference sequence).

This clonotype has at least ten counts. The genes are TRBV5-8 and TRBJ1-6, with D unresolved. The germline V gene encodes CDR1 SGHTS and CDR2 YDEGEE. The CDR3 runs to 12 residues. Deletions cut 3 bases from V and 7 bases from J, with 5 bases between. CDR3 nucleotides: TGTGCCAGCAGCTCACAGAATTCACCCCTCCACTTT. Amino acid sequence: CASSSQNSPLHF.

The sample holds many counts of this clonotype. The genes are TRBV6-1 and TRBJ2-5, with a tentative D call TRBD2 (8 bases). The germline V gene encodes CDR1 MNHNS and CDR2 SASEGT. With 5 bases removed from V and 9 bases from J, the gap between germline ends came to 25 bases. This CDR3 has 16 amino acids. The CDR3 region is CASSWGQRESGEAQYF. DNA of the CDR3: TGTGCCAGCAGTTGGGGACAGCGGGAGTCTGGGGAGGCCCAGTACTTC.

This clonotype was recorded at least ten times. The rearrangement joins TRBV7-2 to TRBJ1-1, with D perhaps matching TRBD1 (6 bases). V gave up 1 base and J gave up 1 base, with 10 bases separating them. Germline CDR1 reads SGHTA; CDR2 reads FQGNSA. This CDR3 has 15 amino acids. CDR3 in amino acids: CASSLGPGQNTEAFF. The CDR3 nucleotides are TGTGCCAGCAGCTTAGGGCCGGGACAGAACACTGAAGCTTTCTTT.